Below are 30 T cell receptor beta chains sequenced from a single sample in a study of molecular identifiers for immune sequencing clone quantification. Each CDR3 protein gets one entry after TCRdb re-called the PCR reads with MiXCR. This table holds 400,000 to 600,000 distinct CDR3 sequences, about a quarter found once. Sample: naive CD8+ T cells from blood, with Jurkat cell RNA spiked in. Stated subset: FACS-sorted CD8+CD4-CCR7+CD45RA+ naive T cells. Source of these receptors: a human donor in good health. Some libraries in this study had Jurkat cell RNA spiked in.

V usage is TRBV2 and J usage is TRBJ1-5; TRBD1 agrees at 8 bases. Germline V gene sequence: CDR1 SNHLY, CDR2 FYNNEI. J was trimmed by 0 bases and V by 7 bases; bases with no gene match: 5. The CDR3 spans 15 residues. The CDR3 loop reads CASKGTGDSNQPQHF. DNA for the CDR3: TGTGCCAGCAAGGGGACAGGAGATAGCAATCAGCCCCAGCATTTT.

This clonotype appeared a few times. This chain joins TRBV29-1 and TRBJ2-7, with D perhaps matching TRBD1 (6 bases). In germline, CDR1 is SQVTM, CDR2 ANQGSEA. V was clipped by 4 bases and J by 5 bases, with 9 bases between them. The CDR3 spans 11 residues. The CDR3 bases are TGCAGCGTTGCCAGGGGACACGAGCAGTACTTC. This translates into CSVARGHEQYF.

This clonotype was observed many times. The DNA for the CDR3 is TGCAGCGTTCCCCTTGCCGGGACAGCCTCTGGCTACACCTTC. Amino acids: CSVPLAGTASGYTF. V is TRBV29-1 and J is TRBJ1-2, with TRBD1 identical over 7 bases. The CDR3 is 14 amino acids. Germline CDR1 SQVTM, CDR2 ANQGSEA. V gave up 5 bases and J gave up 7 bases; unmatched junction bases: 13.

Regarding this clonotype: This clone may be a read error of a much larger clone one base away. No conserved phenylalanine or tryptophan ends this CDR3, so it is likely a read error. This chain links TRBV19 with TRBJ2-7; 9 nucleotides match TRBD2. CDR1 is LNHDA and CDR2 is SQIVND in the germline V gene (reference sequence). This CDR3 has 14 residues. After removal of 5 bases from V and 2 bases from J, the junction contained 4 bases not matched to a gene. The CDR3 is CASSATSGAYEQYL. CDR3 nucleotides: TGTGCCAGTAGTGCGACTAGCGGAGCCTACGAGCAGTACCTC.

This chain links TRBV27 with TRBJ2-3; no clear D gene. This CDR3 spans 13 amino acids. Deletions cut 3 bases from V and 6 bases from J, with 10 bases between. Germline V gene lookup returns CDR1 MNHEY and CDR2 SMNVEV (reference sequence). Here the CDR3 DNA reads TGTGCCAGCAGTTTTGGAGCTCTGGATACGCAGTATTTT. It translates to CASSFGALDTQYF.

In this sample, this clonotype turned up many times. The chain carries TRBV3-1 and TRBJ2-3; maybe TRBD2 (5 bases). This CDR3 contains 15 residues. Germline V gene data show CDR1 as LGHDT and CDR2 as YNNKEL (reference sequence). V was shortened by 3 bases and J by 4 bases, with 14 bases between the two germline ends. The CDR3 spells CASSHASSWPDTQYF. The CDR3 nucleotides are TGTGCCAGCAGCCATGCTAGCTCTTGGCCAGATACGCAGTATTTT.

Only a few counts were recorded for this clonotype. CDR3 in DNA: TGCAGTGCTAGTCGGAGGGGGCGGTACGAGCAGTACTTC. Encoded protein: CSASRRGRYEQYF. V and J are TRBV20-1 and TRBJ2-7, with D possibly TRBD1 on 7 matching bases. The CDR3 sequence is 13 residues long. Germline CDR1 and CDR2: DFQATT and SNEGSKA (reference sequence). The V end lost 3 bases, the J end lost 4 bases, and 13 bases lay between the germline ends.

V and J are TRBV27 and TRBJ1-6, with 12 bases fitting TRBD1. Losses at the gene ends were 8 bases for V and 9 bases for J; bases not matched to a gene: 11. This CDR3 region has 16 residues. CDR1 and CDR2 (germline): MNHEY, SMNVEV (reference sequence). DNA for the CDR3: TGTGCCAGCTCTCTTTCCCGGGACAGGGGGCTTTCACCCCTCCACTTT. Amino acid sequence: CASSLSRDRGLSPLHF.

The genes are TRBV30 and TRBJ2-7, with D perhaps TRBD1 (6 bases). The CDR3 is 13 amino acids. The germline CDR1 and CDR2 sequences are GTSNPN and SVGIG (reference sequence). The V end was cut by 4 bases, the J end by 2 bases, with 12 bases between. The CDR3 is CAWTIGGAYEQYF. The CDR3 DNA reads TGTGCCTGGACCATTGGGGGCGCCTACGAGCAGTACTTC.

With regard to this clonotype: One end of the junction does not line up with germline, which may come from a read error. The chain carries TRBV6-2 or TRBV6-3 and TRBJ1-4, with D possibly matching TRBD1 (5 bases). Germline values: CDR1 MNHEY, CDR2 SVGEGT. CDR3 length: 15 amino acids. Here the CDR3 DNA reads TGTGCCAGCAGTGACGACAGAGACTATAATGAAAAACTGATTTTT. Protein product: CASSDDRDYNEKLIF.

Many counts were recorded for this clonotype. The rearrangement joins TRBV5-1 to TRBJ2-3, with 10 bases that match TRBD2. CDR1 and CDR2 (germline): SGHRS, YFSETQ. The ends lost 4 bases at V and 0 bases at J; junction bases unmatched: 8. CDR3 length: 17 residues. The CDR3 here is CASSNSLAGASTDTQYF. CDR3 bases: TGCGCCAGCAGCAACAGCCTAGCGGGGGCTAGCACAGATACGCAGTATTTT. Supplemented by reference TRBV5-1 and TRBJ2-3, the full variable domain reads KAGVTQTPRYLIKTRGQQVTLSCSPISGHRSVSWYQQTPGQGLQFLFEYFSETQRNKGNFPGRFSGRQFSNSRSEMNVSTLELGDSALYLCASSNSLAGASTDTQYFGPGTRLTVL.

This clonotype showed up just a few times. V gene TRBV11-2 combines with J gene TRBJ2-7; possible D gene TRBD2, 6 bases. This CDR3 has 13 residues. Trimming took off 8 bases at V and 4 bases at J, with 15 bases between the two ends. Per germline, CDR1 SGHAT and CDR2 FQNNGV. The DNA of the CDR3 is TGTGCCAGCCGTGTCGGGGGTTGGTACGAGCAGTACTTC. This encodes CASRVGGWYEQYF.

Note on this clonotype: A much larger clone sits a single nucleotide away, making a read error possible. The rearrangement uses TRBV28 and TRBJ1-3; no clear D. The CDR3 loop spans 11 amino acids. Germline CDR1 is MDHEN and CDR2 is SYDVKM. The CDR3: CTSSFGDTIYF. CDR3 bases: TGTACCAGCAGTTTCGGGGACACCATATATTTT.

This clonotype was observed many times. The DNA for the CDR3 is TGTGCCAGCAGCCTCGACCGCAGCTCTGGAAACACCATATATTTT. This translates into CASSLDRSSGNTIYF. The gene calls are TRBV28 and TRBJ1-3; D not resolved. Germline CDR1 and CDR2: MDHEN and SYDVKM. The CDR3 is made up of 15 amino acids. V gave up 6 bases and J gave up 0 bases, with 12 bases separating them.

This clonotype has just a few counts. V is TRBV20-1 and J is TRBJ2-5, with a possible D match to TRBD1 (6 bases). The CDR3 has 12 amino acids. Per germline, CDR1 DFQATT and CDR2 SNEGSKA (reference sequence). CDR3 nucleotides: TGCAGCCAAACCGGACAGCAAGAGACCCAGTACTTC. Encoded protein: CSQTGQQETQYF.

In regard to this clonotype: This may arise from a read error, as a much more abundant clone is one base away. The gene calls are TRBV7-9 and TRBJ2-5, with D unresolved. This CDR3 has 13 amino acids. Germline V gives CDR1 SEHNR, CDR2 FQNEAQ (reference sequence). CDR3 loop: CVSSPRLEQDQYF. In nucleotides, the CDR3 is TGTGTCAGCAGCCCCCGGTTGGAGCAGGACCAGTACTTC.

The gene calls are TRBV4-3 and TRBJ1-4; D remains unclear. Trimming took 0 bases from V and 6 from J, leaving 14 bases between them. The CDR3 has 16 residues. Germline V gene lookup returns CDR1 LGHNA and CDR2 YSLEER. The CDR3 loop reads CASSQDGTGMYEKLFF. The CDR3, as DNA: TGCGCCAGCAGCCAAGACGGTACGGGGATGTATGAAAAACTGTTTTTT.

The chain combines TRBV20-1 with TRBJ2-7, with TRBD2 matching over 7 bases. V was clipped by 0 bases and J by 1 base; unmatched bases: 6. The germline gives CDR1 DFQATT, CDR2 SNEGSKA (reference sequence). The CDR3 is 15 residues long. CDR3 DNA sequence: TGCAGTGCTAGAGATCCCCTAGCGGAATCCTACGAGCAGTACTTC. Translated: CSARDPLAESYEQYF.

This clonotype was seen more than once but under ten times. The chain is built from TRBV3-1 and TRBJ1-1; perhaps TRBD1 as D (6 bases). V gave up 0 bases and J gave up 4 bases, with 12 bases separating them. This CDR3 has 15 amino acids. Germline CDR1 is LGHDT and CDR2 is YNNKEL (reference sequence). DNA of the CDR3: TGTGCCAGCAGCCAAGATGAGGGGGTCTTCACTGAAGCTTTCTTT. This gives the protein CASSQDEGVFTEAFF.

This clonotype was detected many times. This chain connects TRBV5-6 to TRBJ1-1; D gene uncertain. The CDR3 covers 13 residues. V was shortened by 2 bases and J by 5 bases, with 10 bases between the two germline ends. Germline lookup yields CDR1 SGHDT and CDR2 YYEEEE. CDR3 in amino acids: CASSLSVRTEAFF. In nucleotides, the CDR3 is TGTGCCAGCAGCTTATCCGTCCGGACTGAAGCTTTCTTT.

The CDR3 loop reads CASSQDSTVSYNEQFF. DNA for the CDR3: TGCGCCAGCAGCCAAGATAGCACAGTCTCCTACAATGAGCAGTTCTTC. The rearrangement links TRBV4-3 to TRBJ2-1; no clear D. Trimming removed 0 bases from V and 0 bases from J, with 9 bases in between. Germline V gene data show CDR1 as LGHNA and CDR2 as YSLEER. The length of the CDR3 is 16 residues.

Concerning this clonotype: A much larger clonotype is one base distant, so this may be a read error. The rearrangement joins TRBV7-2 to TRBJ2-1; 11 bases are shared with TRBD2. Germline loops: CDR1 SGHTA, CDR2 FQGNSA. The CDR3 is 16 amino acids. The CDR3 here is CGSSLVALAGDNEQFF. CDR3 coding DNA: TGTGGCAGCAGCTTAGTCGCACTAGCGGGAGACAATGAGCAGTTCTTC. The variable domain in full, completed from reference TRBV7-2 and TRBJ2-1, reads GAGVSQSPSNKVTEKGKDVELRCDPISGHTALYWYRQSLGQGLEFLIYFQGNSAPDKSGLPSDRFSAERTGGSVSTLTIQRTQQEDSAVYLCGSSLVALAGDNEQFFGPGTRLTVL.

V gene TRBV7-9 combines with J gene TRBJ2-5; TRBD2 might be the D (5 bases). Germline loops: CDR1 SEHNR, CDR2 FQNEAQ (reference sequence). This CDR3 region has 13 residues. V shed 3 bases and J shed 5 bases, with 10 bases lying between them. CDR3 protein: CASSFEGSETQYF. CDR3 DNA: TGTGCCAGCAGCTTCGAGGGATCGGAGACCCAGTACTTC.

This clonotype has just a few counts. This sequence joins TRBV12-5 and TRBJ2-5; maybe TRBD2 (5 bases). Germline V gives CDR1 LGHNT, CDR2 FRNRAP. Trimming took off 7 bases at V and 6 bases at J, with 21 bases between the two ends. The CDR3 spans 15 residues. The CDR3 DNA is TGTGCTAGTGCCTTGTCCTGGGAGTTCTCAAAGACCCAGTACTTC. Its protein product is CASALSWEFSKTQYF.

This clonotype occurred many times. The chain carries TRBV12-3 or TRBV12-4 and TRBJ1-5, with D unresolved. V was trimmed by 8 bases and J by 2 bases, leaving 7 bases between them. The CDR3 is 12 amino acids. CDR3: CASGQGNQPQHF. CDR3 DNA: TGTGCCAGCGGGCAGGGCAATCAGCCCCAGCATTTT.

Worth noting for this clonotype: This may be a read error, as it is one base from a much larger clone. This chain links TRBV7-8 with TRBJ2-3; 8 bases line up with TRBD2. In germline, CDR1 is SGHVS, CDR2 FQNEAQ. V was clipped by 5 bases and J by 1 base; unmatched bases: 5. This CDR3 region has 15 residues. The DNA for the CDR3 is TGTGCCAGCAGCACCGGGACTAGACGCACAGATACGCAGTATTTT. Residues: CASSTGTRRTDTQYF.

This clonotype has a handful of counts. The chain combines TRBV20-1 with TRBJ2-4, with D perhaps TRBD1 (7 bases). Trimming removed 4 bases at V and 0 bases at J, with 19 bases between. Germline values: CDR1 DFQATT, CDR2 SNEGSKA (reference sequence). The CDR3 sequence is 17 residues long. CDR3 in amino acids: CSANTGVYRGAKNIQYF. Here the CDR3 DNA reads TGCAGTGCTAATACGGGGGTATACAGGGGAGCCAAAAACATTCAGTACTTC.

The chain is built from TRBV11-1 and TRBJ2-1; the D gene is possibly TRBD2 (5 bases). V was pared by 5 bases and J by 7 bases, with 24 bases between. CDR3 length: 17 residues. CDR1 SGHAT and CDR2 FQDESV come from the germline V gene (reference sequence). The CDR3 nucleotides read TGTGCCAGCAGCCTTACCGGGCCTGAACTAGACCGAAATGAGCAGTTCTTC. Its translation: CASSLTGPELDRNEQFF.

V is TRBV12-3 or TRBV12-4 and J is TRBJ1-1; no firm D call. The germline V and J ends were trimmed by 3 bases and 6 bases, with 11 bases remaining between them. The CDR3 has 13 residues. CDR3 sequence reads: CASSFSDRAEAFF. The CDR3 DNA follows: TGTGCCAGCAGTTTTTCGGATCGGGCTGAAGCTTTCTTT.

This clonotype has a handful of counts. The genes are TRBV7-9 and TRBJ1-1; the match to TRBD1 covers 10 bases. This CDR3 has 14 amino acids. Losses at the gene ends were 3 bases for V and 6 bases for J; bases not matched to a gene: 4. Per the germline V gene, CDR1 is SEHNR and CDR2 is FQNEAQ (reference sequence). The CDR3 DNA is TGTGCCAGCAGCTTTGGGACAGGGGCCCCTGAAGCTTTCTTT. This translates into CASSFGTGAPEAFF.